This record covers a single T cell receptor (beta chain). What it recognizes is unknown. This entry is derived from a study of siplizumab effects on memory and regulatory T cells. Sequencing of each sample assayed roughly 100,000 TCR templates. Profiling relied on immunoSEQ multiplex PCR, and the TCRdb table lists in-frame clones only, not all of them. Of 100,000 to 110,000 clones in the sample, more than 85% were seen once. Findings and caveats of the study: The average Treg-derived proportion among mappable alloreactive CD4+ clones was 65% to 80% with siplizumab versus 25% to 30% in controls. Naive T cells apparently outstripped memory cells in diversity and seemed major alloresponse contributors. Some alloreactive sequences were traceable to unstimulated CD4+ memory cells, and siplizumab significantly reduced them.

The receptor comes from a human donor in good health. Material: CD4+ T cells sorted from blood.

The CDR3 loop is CASSPAGNTIYF. CDR3 nucleotides: TGTGCCAGCTCACCGGCAGGAAACACCATATATTTT. The chain combines TRBV18 with TRBJ1-3; no firm D call. From germline, CDR1 is KGHSH and CDR2 LQKENI. Trimming stripped 3 bases from V and 4 bases from J, with 4 bases between. The CDR3 runs 12 residues.